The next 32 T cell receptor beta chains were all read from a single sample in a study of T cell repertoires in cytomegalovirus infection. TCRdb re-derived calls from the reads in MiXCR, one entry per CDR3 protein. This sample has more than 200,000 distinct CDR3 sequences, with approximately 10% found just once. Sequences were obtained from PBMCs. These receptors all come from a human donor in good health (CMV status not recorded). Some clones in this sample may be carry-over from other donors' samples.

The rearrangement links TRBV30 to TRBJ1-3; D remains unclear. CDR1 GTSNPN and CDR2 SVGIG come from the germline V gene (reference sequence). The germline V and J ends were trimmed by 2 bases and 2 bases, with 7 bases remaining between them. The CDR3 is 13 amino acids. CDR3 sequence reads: CAWSSGTGNTIYF. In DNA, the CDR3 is TGTGCCTGGAGTTCCGGGACTGGAAACACCATATATTTT.

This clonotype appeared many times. The CDR3 sequence is CASSLDIYGVGYTF. For the CDR3, the DNA is TGTGCCAGCAGCTTAGATATATATGGGGTTGGCTACACCTTC. The chain links TRBV7-2 to TRBJ1-2, with D hard to call. Germline loops: CDR1 SGHTA, CDR2 FQGNSA. V lost 1 base and J lost 7, with 13 bases in between. This CDR3 has 14 amino acids.

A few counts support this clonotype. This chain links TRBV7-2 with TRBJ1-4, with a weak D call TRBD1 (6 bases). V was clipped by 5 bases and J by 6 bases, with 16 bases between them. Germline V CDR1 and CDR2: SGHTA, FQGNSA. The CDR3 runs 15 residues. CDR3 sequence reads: CASSGGGGDHEKLFF. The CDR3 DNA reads TGTGCCAGCAGCGGGGGGGGGGGCGACCATGAAAAACTGTTTTTT.

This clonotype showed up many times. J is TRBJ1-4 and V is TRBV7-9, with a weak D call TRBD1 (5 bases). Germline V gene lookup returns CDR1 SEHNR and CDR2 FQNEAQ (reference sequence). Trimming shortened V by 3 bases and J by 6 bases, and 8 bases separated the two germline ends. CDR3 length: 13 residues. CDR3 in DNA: TGTGCCAGCAGCTTGGGGCGGGATGAAAAACTGTTTTTT. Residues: CASSLGRDEKLFF.

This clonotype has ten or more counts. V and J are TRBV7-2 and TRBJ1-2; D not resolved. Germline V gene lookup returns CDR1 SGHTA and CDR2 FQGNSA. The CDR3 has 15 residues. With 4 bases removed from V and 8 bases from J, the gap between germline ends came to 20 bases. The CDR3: CASSSTRTALGGYTF. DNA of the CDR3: TGTGCCAGCAGCTCCACCCGGACGGCCTTAGGCGGCTACACCTTC.

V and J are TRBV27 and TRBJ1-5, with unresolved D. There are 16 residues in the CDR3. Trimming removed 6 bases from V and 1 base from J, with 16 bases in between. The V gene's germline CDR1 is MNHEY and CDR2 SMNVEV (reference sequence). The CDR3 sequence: CASRTMGRVSNQPQHF. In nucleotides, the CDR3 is TGTGCCAGCAGAACCATGGGGAGGGTGAGCAATCAGCCCCAGCATTTT.

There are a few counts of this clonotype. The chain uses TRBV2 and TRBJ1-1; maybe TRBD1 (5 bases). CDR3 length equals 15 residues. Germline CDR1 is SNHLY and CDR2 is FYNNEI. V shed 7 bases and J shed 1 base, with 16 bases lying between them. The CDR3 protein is CASTAGGVRNTEAFF. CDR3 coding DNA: TGTGCCAGCACTGCCGGGGGGGTCCGGAACACTGAAGCTTTCTTT.

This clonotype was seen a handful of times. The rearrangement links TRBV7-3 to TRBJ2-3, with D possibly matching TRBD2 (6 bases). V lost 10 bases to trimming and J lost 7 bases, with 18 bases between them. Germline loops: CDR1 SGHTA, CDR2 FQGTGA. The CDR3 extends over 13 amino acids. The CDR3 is CATAQAGWNTQYF. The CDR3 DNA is TGTGCCACCGCTCAGGCGGGGTGGAATACGCAGTATTTT.

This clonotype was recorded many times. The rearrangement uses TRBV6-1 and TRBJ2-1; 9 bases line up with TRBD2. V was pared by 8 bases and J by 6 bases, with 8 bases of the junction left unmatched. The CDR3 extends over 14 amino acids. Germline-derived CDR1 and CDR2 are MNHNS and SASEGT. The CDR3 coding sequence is TGTGCCAGCGCGGGAGGGGCCTACATCAATGAGCAGTTCTTC. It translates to CASAGGAYINEQFF.

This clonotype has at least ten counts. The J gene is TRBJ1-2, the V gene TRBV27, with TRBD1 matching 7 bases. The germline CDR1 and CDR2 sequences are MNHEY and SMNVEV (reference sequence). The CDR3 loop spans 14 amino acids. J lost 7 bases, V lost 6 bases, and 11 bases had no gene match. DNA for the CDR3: TGTGCCAGCAGAAGCGGACAGGCGACAGGTGGCTACACCTTC. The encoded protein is CASRSGQATGGYTF.

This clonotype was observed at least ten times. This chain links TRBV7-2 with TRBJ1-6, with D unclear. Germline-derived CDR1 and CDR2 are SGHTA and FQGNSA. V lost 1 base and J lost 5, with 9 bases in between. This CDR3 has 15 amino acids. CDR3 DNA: TGTGCCAGCAGCTTAGTAGGGAAGGATAATTCACCCCTCCACTTT. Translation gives CASSLVGKDNSPLHF.

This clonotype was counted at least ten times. CDR3 region: CASSSGQGAAEAFF. Here the CDR3 DNA reads TGTGCCAGCAGCTCGGGACAGGGGGCAGCTGAAGCTTTCTTT. This chain uses TRBV7-6 with TRBJ1-1; 12 bases are shared with TRBD1. The CDR3 contains 14 residues. The V and J ends lost 4 bases and 6 bases, in that order; junction bases with no gene match: 3. The germline V gene has CDR1 SGHVS and CDR2 FNYEAQ.

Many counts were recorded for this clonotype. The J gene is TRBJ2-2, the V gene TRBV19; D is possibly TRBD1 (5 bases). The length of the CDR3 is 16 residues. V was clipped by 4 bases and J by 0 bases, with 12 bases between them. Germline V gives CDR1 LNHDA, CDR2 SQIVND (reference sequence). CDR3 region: CASSTGTGANTGELFF. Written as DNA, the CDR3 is TGTGCCAGTAGTACCGGCACAGGTGCGAACACCGGGGAGCTGTTTTTT. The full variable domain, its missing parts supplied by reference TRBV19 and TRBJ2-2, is DGGITQSPKYLFRKEGQNVTLSCEQNLNHDAMYWYRQDPGQGLRLIYYSQIVNDFQKGDIAEGYSVSREKKESFPLTVTSAQKNPTAFYLCASSTGTGANTGELFFGEGSRLTVL.

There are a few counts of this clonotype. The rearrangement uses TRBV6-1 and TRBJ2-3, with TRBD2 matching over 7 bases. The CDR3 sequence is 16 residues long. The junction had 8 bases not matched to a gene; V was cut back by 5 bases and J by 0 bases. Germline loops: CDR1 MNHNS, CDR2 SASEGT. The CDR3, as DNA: TGTGCCAGCAGTAGACCGGGACTATCTAGCACAGATACGCAGTATTTT. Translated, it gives CASSRPGLSSTDTQYF.

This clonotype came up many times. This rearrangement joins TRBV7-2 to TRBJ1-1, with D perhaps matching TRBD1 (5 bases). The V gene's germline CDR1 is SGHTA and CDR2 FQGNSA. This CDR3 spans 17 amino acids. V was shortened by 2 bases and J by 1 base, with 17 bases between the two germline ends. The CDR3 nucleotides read TGTGCCAGCAGCTTATCCCCTTATCGACAGCCGAACACTGAAGCTTTCTTT. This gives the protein CASSLSPYRQPNTEAFF.

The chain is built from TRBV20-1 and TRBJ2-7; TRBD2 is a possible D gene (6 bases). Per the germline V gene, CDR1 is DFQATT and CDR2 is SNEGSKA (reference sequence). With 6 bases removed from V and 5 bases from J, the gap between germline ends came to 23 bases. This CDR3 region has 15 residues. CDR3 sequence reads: CSAPQVTAGRDEQYF. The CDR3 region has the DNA TGCAGTGCGCCTCAGGTGACGGCGGGGCGGGACGAGCAGTACTTC.

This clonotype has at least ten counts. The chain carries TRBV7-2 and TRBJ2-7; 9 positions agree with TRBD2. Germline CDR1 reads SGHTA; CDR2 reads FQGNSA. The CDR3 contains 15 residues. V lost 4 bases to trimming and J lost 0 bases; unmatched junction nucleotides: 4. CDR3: CASSSRLAASYEQYF. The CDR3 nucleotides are TGTGCCAGCAGCTCCCGACTAGCGGCCTCCTACGAGCAGTACTTC.

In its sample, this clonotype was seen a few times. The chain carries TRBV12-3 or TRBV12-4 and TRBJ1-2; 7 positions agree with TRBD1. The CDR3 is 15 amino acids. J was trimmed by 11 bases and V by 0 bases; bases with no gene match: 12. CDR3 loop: CASSLAGTASLGYTF. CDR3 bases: TGTGCCAGCAGTTTAGCCGGGACAGCCTCCCTTGGGTACACCTTC.

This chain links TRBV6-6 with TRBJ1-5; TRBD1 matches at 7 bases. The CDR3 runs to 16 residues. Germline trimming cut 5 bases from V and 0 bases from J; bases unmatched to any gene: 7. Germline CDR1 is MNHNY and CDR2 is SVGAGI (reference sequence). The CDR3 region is CASSTGEGFSNQPQHF. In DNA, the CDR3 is TGTGCCAGCAGTACAGGGGAGGGGTTTAGCAATCAGCCCCAGCATTTT.

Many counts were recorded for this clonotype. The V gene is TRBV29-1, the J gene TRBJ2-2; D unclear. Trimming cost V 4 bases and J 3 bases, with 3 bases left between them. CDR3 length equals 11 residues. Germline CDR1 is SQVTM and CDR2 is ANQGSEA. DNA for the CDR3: TGCAGCGTTGCTTACACCGGGGAGCTGTTTTTT. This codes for CSVAYTGELFF.

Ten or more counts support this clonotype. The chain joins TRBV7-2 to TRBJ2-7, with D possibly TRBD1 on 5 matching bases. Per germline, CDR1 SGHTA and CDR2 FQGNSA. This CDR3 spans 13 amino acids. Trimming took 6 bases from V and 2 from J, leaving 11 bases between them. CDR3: CASRLTATYEQYF. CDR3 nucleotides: TGTGCCAGCAGGTTGACAGCCACCTACGAGCAGTACTTC.

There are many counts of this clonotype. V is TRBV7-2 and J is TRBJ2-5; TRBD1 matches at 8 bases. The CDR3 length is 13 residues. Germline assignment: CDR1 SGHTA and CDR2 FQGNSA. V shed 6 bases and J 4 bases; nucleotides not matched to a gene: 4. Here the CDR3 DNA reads TGTGCCAGCAGGCGAGACAGGGGAGAGACCCAGTACTTC. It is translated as CASRRDRGETQYF.

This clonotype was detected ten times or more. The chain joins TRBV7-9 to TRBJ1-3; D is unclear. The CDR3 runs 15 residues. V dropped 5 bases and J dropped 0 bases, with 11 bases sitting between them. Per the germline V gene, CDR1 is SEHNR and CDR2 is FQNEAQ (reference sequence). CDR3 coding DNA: TGTGCCAGCAGCCGGATCATAAGCTCTGGAAACACCATATATTTT. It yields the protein CASSRIISSGNTIYF. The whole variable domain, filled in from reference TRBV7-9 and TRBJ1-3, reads DTGVSQNPRHKITKRGQNVTFRCDPISEHNRLYWYRQTLGQGPEFLTYFQNEAQLEKSRLLSDRFSAERPKGSFSTLEIQRTEQGDSAMYLCASSRIISSGNTIYFGEGSWLTVV.

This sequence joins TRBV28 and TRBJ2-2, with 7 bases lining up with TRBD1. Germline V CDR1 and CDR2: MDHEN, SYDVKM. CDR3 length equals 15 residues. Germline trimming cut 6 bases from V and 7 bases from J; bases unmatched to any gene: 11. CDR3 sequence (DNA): TGTGCCAGCAGACCTGACAGGGTCCGAGGCGGGGAGCTGTTTTTT. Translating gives CASRPDRVRGGELFF.

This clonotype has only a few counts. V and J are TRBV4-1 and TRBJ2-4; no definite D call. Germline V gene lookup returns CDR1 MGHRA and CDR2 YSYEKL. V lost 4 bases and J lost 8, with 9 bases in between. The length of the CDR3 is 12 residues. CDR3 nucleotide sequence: TGCGCCAGCAGCCCACACGCAGACATTCAGTACTTC. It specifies CASSPHADIQYF.

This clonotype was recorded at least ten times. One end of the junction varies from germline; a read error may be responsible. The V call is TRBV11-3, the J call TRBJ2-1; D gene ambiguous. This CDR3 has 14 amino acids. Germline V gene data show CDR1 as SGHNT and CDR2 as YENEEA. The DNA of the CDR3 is TGTGCCAGCGGCTTGGGTGCCTCCAACAATGAGCAGTTCTTC. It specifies CASGLGASNNEQFF. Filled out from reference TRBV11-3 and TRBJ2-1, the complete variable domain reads EAGVVQSPRYKIIEKKQPVAFWCNPISGHNTLYWYLQNLGQGPELLIRYENEEAVDDSQLPKDRFSAERLKGVDSTLKIQPAELGDSAVYLCASGLGASNNEQFFGPGTRLTVL.

The CDR3 reads CASTTISGTGTYEQYF. The CDR3 region has the DNA TGTGCCAGCACCACCATATCCGGGACAGGAACCTACGAGCAGTACTTC. This sequence joins TRBV5-5 and TRBJ2-7; 8 nucleotides align to TRBD1. Germline trimming cut 6 bases from V and 2 bases from J; bases unmatched to any gene: 13. Germline CDR1 is SGHKS and CDR2 is YYEKEE (reference sequence). CDR3 size: 16 residues.

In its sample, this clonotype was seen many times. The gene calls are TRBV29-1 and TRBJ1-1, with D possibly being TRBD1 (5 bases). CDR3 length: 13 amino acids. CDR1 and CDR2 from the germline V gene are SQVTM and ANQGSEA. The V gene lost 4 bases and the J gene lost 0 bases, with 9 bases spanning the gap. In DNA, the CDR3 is TGCAGCGTTGCGGGACGATTGAACACTGAAGCTTTCTTT. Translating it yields CSVAGRLNTEAFF.

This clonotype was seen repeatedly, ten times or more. In DNA form, the CDR3 reads TGTGCCAGCAGCTTAACTCATACAGGGGTCAAGGCTCAGCCCCAGCATTTT. It yields the protein CASSLTHTGVKAQPQHF. The V gene is TRBV7-8, the J gene TRBJ1-5; TRBD1 agrees at 7 bases. With V trimmed by 2 bases and J by 6 bases, 13 bases remained unmatched. Germline CDR1 reads SGHVS; CDR2 reads FQNEAQ. This CDR3 has 17 amino acids.

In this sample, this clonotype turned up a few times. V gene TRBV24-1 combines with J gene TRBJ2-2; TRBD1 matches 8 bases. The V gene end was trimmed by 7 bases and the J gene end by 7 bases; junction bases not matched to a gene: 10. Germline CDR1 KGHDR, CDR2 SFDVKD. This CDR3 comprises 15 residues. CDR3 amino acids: CATSTGGRVDGELFF. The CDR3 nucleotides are TGTGCCACCAGCACAGGGGGTCGGGTTGACGGGGAGCTGTTTTTT.

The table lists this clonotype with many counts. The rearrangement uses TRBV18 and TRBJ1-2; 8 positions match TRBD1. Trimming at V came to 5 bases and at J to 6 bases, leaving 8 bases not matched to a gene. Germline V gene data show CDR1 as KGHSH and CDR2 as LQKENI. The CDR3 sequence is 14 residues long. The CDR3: CASSSQGQVDGYTF. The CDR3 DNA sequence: TGTGCCAGCTCATCCCAGGGACAGGTGGATGGCTACACCTTC. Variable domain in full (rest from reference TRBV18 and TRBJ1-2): NAGVMQNPRHLVRRRGQEARLRCSPMKGHSHVYWYRQLPEEGLKFMVYLQKENIIDESGMPKERFSAEFPKEGPSILRIQQVVRGDSAAYFCASSSQGQVDGYTFGSGTRLTVV.

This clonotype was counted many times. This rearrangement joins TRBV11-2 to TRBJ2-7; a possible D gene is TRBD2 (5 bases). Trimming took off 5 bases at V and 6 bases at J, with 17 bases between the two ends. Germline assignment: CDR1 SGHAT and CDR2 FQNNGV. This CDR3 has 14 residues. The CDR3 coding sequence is TGTGCCAGCAGCCCCGGCCGGGGAATCTCCGAGCAGTACTTC. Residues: CASSPGRGISEQYF.